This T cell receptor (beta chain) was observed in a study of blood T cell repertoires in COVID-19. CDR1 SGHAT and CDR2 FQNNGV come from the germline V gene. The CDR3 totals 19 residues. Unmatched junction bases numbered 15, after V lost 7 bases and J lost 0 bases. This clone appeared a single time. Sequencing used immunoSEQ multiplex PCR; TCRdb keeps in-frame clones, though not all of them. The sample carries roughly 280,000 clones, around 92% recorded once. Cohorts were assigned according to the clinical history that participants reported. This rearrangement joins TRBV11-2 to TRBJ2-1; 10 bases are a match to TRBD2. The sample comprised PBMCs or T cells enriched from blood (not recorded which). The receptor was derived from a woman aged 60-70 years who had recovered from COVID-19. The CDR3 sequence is CASISRSGRTKHSYNEQFF. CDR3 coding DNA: TGTGCCAGCATTTCGCGTAGCGGGAGGACCAAACACTCCTACAATGAGCAGTTCTTC.